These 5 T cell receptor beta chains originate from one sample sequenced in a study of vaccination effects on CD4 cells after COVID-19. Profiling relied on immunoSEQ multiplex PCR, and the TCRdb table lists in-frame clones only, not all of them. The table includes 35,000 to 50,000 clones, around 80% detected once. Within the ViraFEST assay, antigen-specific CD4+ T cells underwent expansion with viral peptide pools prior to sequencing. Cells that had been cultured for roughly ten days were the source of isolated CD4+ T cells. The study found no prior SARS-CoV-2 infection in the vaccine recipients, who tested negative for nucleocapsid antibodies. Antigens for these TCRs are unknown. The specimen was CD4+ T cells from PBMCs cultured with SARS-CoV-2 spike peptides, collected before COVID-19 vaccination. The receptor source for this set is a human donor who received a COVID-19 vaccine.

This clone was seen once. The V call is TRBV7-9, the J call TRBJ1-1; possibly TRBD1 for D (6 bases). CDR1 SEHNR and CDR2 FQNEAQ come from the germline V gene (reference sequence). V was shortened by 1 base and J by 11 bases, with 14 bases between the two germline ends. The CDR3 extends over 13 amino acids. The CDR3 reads CASSLEGGGFAFF. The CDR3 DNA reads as TGTGCCAGCAGCTTAGAGGGAGGGGGGTTCGCTTTCTTT.

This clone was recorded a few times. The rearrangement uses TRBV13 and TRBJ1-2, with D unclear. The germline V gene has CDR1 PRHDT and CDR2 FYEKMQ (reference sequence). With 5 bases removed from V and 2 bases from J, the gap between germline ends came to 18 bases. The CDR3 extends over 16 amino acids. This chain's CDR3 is CASSLGGKTWNYGYTF. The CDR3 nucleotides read TGTGCCAGCAGCCTGGGAGGGAAAACTTGGAACTATGGCTACACCTTC.

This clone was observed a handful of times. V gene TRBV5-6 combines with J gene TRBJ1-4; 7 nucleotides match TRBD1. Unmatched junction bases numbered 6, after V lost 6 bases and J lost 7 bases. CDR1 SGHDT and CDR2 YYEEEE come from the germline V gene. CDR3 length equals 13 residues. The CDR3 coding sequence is TGTGCCAGCAACGACAGGGCAATTGAAAAACTGTTTTTT. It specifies CASNDRAIEKLFF.

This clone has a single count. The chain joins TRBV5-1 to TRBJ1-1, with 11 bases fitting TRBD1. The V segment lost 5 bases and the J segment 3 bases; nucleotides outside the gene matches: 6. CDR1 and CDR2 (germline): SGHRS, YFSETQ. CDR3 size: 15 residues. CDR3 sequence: CASRAGTGGYTEAFF. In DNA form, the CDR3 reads TGCGCCAGCAGGGCCGGGACAGGGGGATACACTGAAGCTTTCTTT. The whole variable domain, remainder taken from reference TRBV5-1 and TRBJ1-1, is KAGVTQTPRYLIKTRGQQVTLSCSPISGHRSVSWYQQTPGQGLQFLFEYFSETQRNKGNFPGRFSGRQFSNSRSEMNVSTLELGDSALYLCASRAGTGGYTEAFFGQGTRLTVV.

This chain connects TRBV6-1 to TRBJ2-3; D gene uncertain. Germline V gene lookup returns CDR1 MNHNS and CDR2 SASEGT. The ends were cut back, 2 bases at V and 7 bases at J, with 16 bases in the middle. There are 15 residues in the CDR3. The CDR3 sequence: CASSERGVEENTQYF. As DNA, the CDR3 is TGTGCCAGCAGTGAACGTGGTGTCGAGGAAAATACGCAGTATTTT.